In this sample, the clone carrying this T cell receptor (beta chain) turned up many times. Its ends do not fully match the called genes, so a read error is possible. The sample belongs to a study of T cells in Graves' hyperthyroidism and ophthalmopathy. This CDR3 region has 11 residues. CDR1 SNHLY and CDR2 FYNNEI come from the germline V gene. TCR beta CDR3 region amplification was performed from RNA transcripts. HTBI primers were employed in a first-round RT-PCR of the TCR CDR3. MiXCR, applied by TCRdb to the multiplex PCR reads, yields one record per CDR3 protein. The sample lists approximately 400,000 distinct CDR3 sequences, about 15% seen once, with approximately 9.9% in the top ten.

The source material was blood. This TCR came from a woman in her sixties with Graves' hyperthyroidism. The chain has TRBV2 and TRBJ2-7; the D gene is possibly TRBD1 (6 bases). The chain's CDR3 is CASREGDEQYF. The CDR3 bases are TGTGCCAGCCGTGAGGGGGACGAGCAGTACTTC.